This TCR delta chain was observed in a study of γδ T cells in repeated Plasmodium falciparum infection. Study at large: The natural-infection arm compared Malian children under seasonal malaria with matched Australian children. Some Malian samples span acute malaria episodes; others come from no-transmission periods. General study points: The Malian cohort came from a small rural village of predominantly one ethnic group.

V was clipped by 2 bases and J by 0 bases, with 25 bases between them. The CDR3 totals 20 residues. Looked up from germline, CDR1 is TSWWSYY and CDR2 is QGS. Bulk repertoires came from Vgamma9/Vdelta2+ or Vdelta2-negative gammadelta T cells flow-sorted from PBMC. Both TRG and TRD chains were sequenced from each sorted sample. TCRdb re-called the multiplex PCR reads with CATT. The sample holds over 45,000 delta-chain clones, approximately 1.5% seen once. This clone occurred a few times. Its specificity is not known. The TCRdb record carries a much larger clone's protein, which differs from this DNA's translation at residue 7; a read error is the likely cause, and the protein listed here is the DNA translation.

The clonotype comes from a pool of human donors (malaria-infected and uninfected, not separated). The sequencing input was gamma-delta T cells from blood. The rearrangement uses TRDV1 and TRDJ1, with unresolved D. Written as DNA, the CDR3 is TGTGCTCTTGGGGAAAGACGAACCCCAGGAGTACTTCTCCACACCGATAAACTCATCTTT. Its translation is CALGERRTPGVLLHTDKLIF.